The TCR beta chain described here comes from a study of blood T cell repertoires in COVID-19. Study-wide context: COVID-19 samples collected from the United States, Italy and Spain covered acute and convalescent phases.

Seattle cases were enrolled at active infection and followed longitudinally. Germline CDR1 MDHEN, CDR2 SYDVKM. CDR3 length: 17 amino acids. Unmatched junction bases numbered 19, after V lost 6 bases and J lost 6 bases. Methods used by the authors: Nucleated cell number was recorded as an estimate derived from reference gene primer amplification. Clones were read by immunoSEQ multiplex PCR, and TCRdb kept only the in-frame ones, dropping some. The D gene and trimming were derived from the DNA, and the V and J assignments and clone size from that table. The data contain 400,000 to 450,000 clones, 70% to 90% of them seen just once; the ten biggest clones take up roughly 1.5%.

The sequencing input was peripheral blood. This receptor was identified in a middle-aged woman with COVID-19, enrolled during active disease. The V and J genes are TRBV28 and TRBJ1-2; 7 bases agree with TRBD1. The chain's CDR3 is CASSSKQGSRTMDGYTF. The CDR3 DNA reads TGTGCCAGCAGCTCCAAACAGGGGTCCCGAACCATGGATGGCTACACCTTC.